The rows below give T cell receptor beta chains drawn from one sample of a study of shared clonotypes between healthy human individuals. Clones were read by immunoSEQ multiplex PCR, and TCRdb kept only the in-frame ones, dropping some. Among millions of clones listed, 85% to 95% were seen once. Sequencing was performed on naive CD4+ T cells sorted from blood. The receptors shown here come from a man aged 18 to 30 in good health. CDR3s include the opening cysteine and the closing phenylalanine or tryptophan. The D gene is left open where the match is weak. Clone size is stated in some rows and not others, as once, few, many or a class when expanded.

clone_size: NA
v_call: TRBV5-4
j_call: TRBJ2-3
d_call: TRBD1
cdr3_aa: CASSSDRVTLTDTQYF
cdr3_nt: TGTGCCAGCAGCTCAGACAGGGTGACATTGACAGATACGCAGTATTTT

clone_size: NA
v_call: TRBV25-1
j_call: TRBJ2-4
d_call: NA
cdr3_aa: CASSEYGTTGAKNIQYF
cdr3_nt: TGTGCCAGCAGTGAATACGGGACCACCGGAGCCAAAAACATTCAGTACTTC

clone_size: NA
v_call: TRBV9
j_call: TRBJ1-6
d_call: TRBD1
cdr3_aa: CASSETGGGSPLHF
cdr3_nt: TGTGCCAGCAGCGAGACAGGGGGAGGCTCACCCCTCCACTTT

clone_size: NA
v_call: TRBV15
j_call: TRBJ2-5
d_call: NA
cdr3_aa: CATSTRGGTETQYF
cdr3_nt: TGTGCCACCAGCACCCGAGGGGGGACGGAGACCCAGTACTTC

clone_size: NA
v_call: TRBV9
j_call: TRBJ2-1
d_call: NA
cdr3_aa: CASSVGQGGSYNEQFF
cdr3_nt: TGTGCCAGCAGCGTAGGTCAGGGGGGCTCCTACAATGAGCAGTTCTTC

clone_size: NA
v_call: TRBV10-3
j_call: TRBJ2-3
d_call: TRBD2
cdr3_aa: CAISESSGRTDTQYF
cdr3_nt: TGTGCCATCAGTGAGTCTAGCGGGAGGACAGATACGCAGTATTTT

clone_size: NA
v_call: TRBV5-1
j_call: TRBJ2-5
d_call: TRBD2
cdr3_aa: CASSFSAGGGRETQYF
cdr3_nt: TGCGCCAGCAGCTTTAGCGCGGGGGGGGGCCGGGAGACCCAGTACTTC

clone_size: NA
v_call: TRBV19
j_call: TRBJ1-1
d_call: NA
cdr3_aa: CASTGRGQNWSMNTEAFF
cdr3_nt: TGTGCCAGTACTGGCAGGGGCCAGAATTGGAGCATGAACACTGAAGCTTTCTTT

clone_size: NA
v_call: TRBV29-1
j_call: TRBJ1-1
d_call: NA
cdr3_aa: CSVQHTEAFF
cdr3_nt: TGCAGCGTTCAACACACTGAAGCTTTCTTT

clone_size: NA
v_call: TRBV7-6
j_call: TRBJ2-7
d_call: TRBD2
cdr3_aa: CASSLGSSGGAYEQYF
cdr3_nt: TGTGCCAGCAGCTTAGGGTCTAGCGGGGGGGCCTACGAGCAGTACTTC

clone_size: NA
v_call: TRBV7-2
j_call: TRBJ1-3
d_call: TRBD1
cdr3_aa: CASSSQGGSGNTIYF
cdr3_nt: TGTGCCAGCAGCTCCCAGGGGGGCTCTGGAAACACCATATATTTT

clone_size: NA
v_call: TRBV9
j_call: TRBJ1-3
d_call: NA
cdr3_aa: CASSSYSGFSGNTIYF
cdr3_nt: TGTGCCAGCAGCTCATACTCTGGATTCTCTGGAAACACCATATATTTT

clone_size: NA
v_call: TRBV19
j_call: TRBJ1-1
d_call: TRBD1
cdr3_aa: CASRSTGGGTEAFF
cdr3_nt: TGTGCCAGTAGGTCGACAGGGGGGGGTACTGAAGCTTTCTTT

clone_size: NA
v_call: TRBV13
j_call: TRBJ1-3
d_call: TRBD1
cdr3_aa: CASSARAGGADTIYF
cdr3_nt: TGTGCCAGCAGCGCCCGGGCAGGGGGCGCGGACACCATATATTTT

clone_size: NA
v_call: TRBV6-5
j_call: TRBJ2-1
d_call: TRBD2
cdr3_aa: CASSYSYSSGNEQFF
cdr3_nt: TGTGCCAGCAGTTACTCGTATTCTAGCGGCAATGAGCAGTTCTTC

clone_size: NA
v_call: TRBV28
j_call: TRBJ1-5
d_call: NA
cdr3_aa: CASSFRTDSNQPQHF
cdr3_nt: TGTGCCAGCAGTTTCCGGACAGATAGCAATCAGCCCCAGCATTTT

clone_size: once
v_call: TRBV27
j_call: TRBJ1-5
d_call: TRBD1
cdr3_aa: CASSPRTGIGNQPQHF
cdr3_nt: TGTGCCAGCAGTCCTAGGACAGGGATAGGGAATCAGCCCCAGCATTTT

clone_size: once
v_call: TRBV2
j_call: TRBJ1-2
d_call: NA
cdr3_aa: CASLFSAPGDGYTF
cdr3_nt: TGTGCCAGCCTCTTTTCAGCCCCCGGCGATGGCTACACCTTC

clone_size: NA
v_call: TRBV5-1
j_call: TRBJ2-3
d_call: TRBD1
cdr3_aa: CASSQDGQGADTQYF
cdr3_nt: TGCGCCAGCAGCCAGGACGGACAGGGTGCAGATACGCAGTATTTT

clone_size: NA
v_call: TRBV29-1
j_call: TRBJ2-3
d_call: NA
cdr3_aa: CSVGGVADTQYF
cdr3_nt: TGCAGCGTTGGGGGGGTCGCAGATACGCAGTATTTT

clone_size: NA
v_call: TRBV7-2
j_call: TRBJ2-7
d_call: NA
cdr3_aa: CASSFYEQYF
cdr3_nt: TGTGCCAGCAGCTTCTACGAGCAGTACTTC

clone_size: NA
v_call: TRBV9
j_call: TRBJ1-3
d_call: TRBD1
cdr3_aa: CASSVDLQGRHTIYF
cdr3_nt: TGTGCCAGCAGCGTAGATCTACAGGGGCGTCACACCATATATTTT

clone_size: NA
v_call: TRBV11-2
j_call: TRBJ2-1
d_call: NA
cdr3_aa: CASSSRRDPVDNEQFF
cdr3_nt: TGTGCCAGCAGCTCCAGACGGGACCCTGTCGACAATGAGCAGTTCTTC

clone_size: NA
v_call: TRBV7-9
j_call: TRBJ2-3
d_call: NA
cdr3_aa: CASSLVRGSVSSTDTQYF
cdr3_nt: TGTGCCAGCAGCTTAGTGCGGGGATCCGTCTCTAGCACAGATACGCAGTATTTT

clone_size: NA
v_call: TRBV18
j_call: TRBJ2-6
d_call: NA
cdr3_aa: CASSPLMSGANVLTF
cdr3_nt: TGTGCCAGCTCACCACTTATGTCTGGGGCCAACGTCCTGACTTTC

clone_size: NA
v_call: TRBV27
j_call: TRBJ1-1
d_call: NA
cdr3_aa: CASRTGFADTEAFF
cdr3_nt: TGTGCCAGCAGAACAGGGTTTGCGGACACTGAAGCTTTCTTT

clone_size: NA
v_call: TRBV5-8
j_call: TRBJ2-1
d_call: TRBD2
cdr3_aa: CASSRLAGQYNEQFF
cdr3_nt: TGTGCCAGCAGCCGACTAGCGGGGCAGTACAATGAGCAGTTCTTC

clone_size: few
v_call: TRBV6-1
j_call: TRBJ1-6
d_call: NA
cdr3_aa: CASTERNSPLHF
cdr3_nt: TGTGCCAGCACCGAAAGGAATTCACCCCTCCACTTT

clone_size: once
v_call: TRBV25-1
j_call: TRBJ2-1
d_call: TRBD2
cdr3_aa: CASSEKGLAGASYNEQFF
cdr3_nt: TGTGCCAGCAGTGAAAAGGGACTAGCGGGAGCTTCCTACAATGAGCAGTTCTTC

clone_size: NA
v_call: TRBV7-6
j_call: TRBJ2-7
d_call: TRBD1
cdr3_aa: CASSGPGGQGVSYEQYF
cdr3_nt: TGTGCCAGCAGCGGACCAGGAGGACAGGGGGTCTCCTACGAGCAGTACTTC

clone_size: NA
v_call: TRBV7-6
j_call: TRBJ1-1
d_call: NA
cdr3_aa: CASSLSRTGTFYTEAFF
cdr3_nt: TGTGCCAGCAGCTTAAGTAGAACAGGGACCTTTTACACTGAAGCTTTCTTT

clone_size: NA
v_call: TRBV19
j_call: TRBJ2-3
d_call: TRBD2
cdr3_aa: CASSIGLAGAPDTQYF
cdr3_nt: TGTGCCAGTAGTATAGGACTAGCGGGAGCTCCAGATACGCAGTATTTT

clone_size: NA
v_call: TRBV2
j_call: TRBJ2-5
d_call: NA
cdr3_aa: CASTTGGETQYF
cdr3_nt: TGTGCCAGCACCACCGGGGGAGAGACCCAGTACTTC

clone_size: NA
v_call: TRBV5-6
j_call: TRBJ2-1
d_call: TRBD1
cdr3_aa: CASSPPWGTASYNEQFF
cdr3_nt: TGTGCCAGCAGCCCCCCCTGGGGGACAGCCTCCTACAATGAGCAGTTCTTC

clone_size: few
v_call: TRBV7-8
j_call: TRBJ1-1
d_call: NA
cdr3_aa: CASSLGAANMNTEAFF
cdr3_nt: TGTGCCAGCAGCTTAGGCGCAGCTAACATGAACACTGAAGCTTTCTTT

clone_size: NA
v_call: TRBV6-1
j_call: TRBJ1-6
d_call: NA
cdr3_aa: CASSQRTGENSPLHF
cdr3_nt: TGTGCCAGCAGTCAAAGGACGGGAGAGAATTCACCCCTCCACTTT

clone_size: NA
v_call: TRBV28
j_call: TRBJ1-5
d_call: TRBD1
cdr3_aa: CASIPTGGVNQPQHF
cdr3_nt: TGTGCCAGCATCCCGACAGGGGGAGTTAATCAGCCCCAGCATTTT

clone_size: NA
v_call: TRBV29-1
j_call: TRBJ1-1
d_call: TRBD1
cdr3_aa: CSVRQGAFTEAFF
cdr3_nt: TGCAGCGTGCGACAGGGGGCCTTCACTGAAGCTTTCTTT

clone_size: NA
v_call: TRBV11-2
j_call: TRBJ1-1
d_call: TRBD1
cdr3_aa: CASSSSPHRTGGGNTEAFF
cdr3_nt: TGTGCCAGCAGCTCCTCACCTCATAGGACAGGGGGGGGTAACACTGAAGCTTTCTTT

clone_size: NA
v_call: TRBV5-4
j_call: TRBJ2-7
d_call: NA
cdr3_aa: CASSLGLRGVSYEQYF
cdr3_nt: TGTGCCAGCAGCTTGGGGCTGCGGGGAGTATCCTACGAGCAGTACTTC

clone_size: NA
v_call: TRBV5-4
j_call: TRBJ1-3
d_call: NA
cdr3_aa: CASSREQALGNTIYF
cdr3_nt: TGTGCCAGCAGCCGGGAGCAGGCCCTCGGAAACACCATATATTTT

clone_size: NA
v_call: TRBV5-4
j_call: TRBJ2-1
d_call: NA
cdr3_aa: CASSGPGPRTDNEQFF
cdr3_nt: TGTGCCAGCAGCGGACCGGGACCCCGCACCGACAATGAGCAGTTCTTC

clone_size: NA
v_call: TRBV7-3
j_call: TRBJ1-1
d_call: NA
cdr3_aa: CASSLTPGANTEAFF
cdr3_nt: TGTGCCAGCAGCTTAACCCCAGGGGCGAACACTGAAGCTTTCTTT

clone_size: NA
v_call: TRBV18
j_call: TRBJ2-1
d_call: TRBD2
cdr3_aa: CASSPTSGGSYNEQFF
cdr3_nt: TGTGCCAGCTCACCCACTAGCGGGGGCTCCTACAATGAGCAGTTCTTC

clone_size: NA
v_call: TRBV6-1
j_call: TRBJ2-5
d_call: TRBD2
cdr3_aa: CASSAGQRGGETQYF
cdr3_nt: TGTGCCAGCAGTGCCGGCCAGCGGGGAGGAGAGACCCAGTACTTC

clone_size: NA
v_call: TRBV10-3
j_call: TRBJ2-2
d_call: TRBD2
cdr3_aa: CAIRILAGTNTGELFF
cdr3_nt: TGTGCCATCAGGATCCTAGCGGGGACCAACACCGGGGAGCTGTTTTTT

clone_size: NA
v_call: TRBV6-5
j_call: TRBJ1-6
d_call: TRBD1
cdr3_aa: CASRLGQGNSPLHF
cdr3_nt: TGTGCCAGCAGATTGGGACAGGGTAATTCACCCCTCCACTTT

clone_size: NA
v_call: TRBV27
j_call: TRBJ1-5
d_call: NA
cdr3_aa: CASSPLTGYQPQHF
cdr3_nt: TGTGCCAGCAGTCCTCTAACAGGGTACCAGCCCCAGCATTTT

clone_size: NA
v_call: TRBV15
j_call: TRBJ2-7
d_call: NA
cdr3_aa: CATSREKGGAYEQYF
cdr3_nt: TGTGCCACCAGCAGAGAAAAGGGGGGAGCCTACGAGCAGTACTTC

clone_size: NA
v_call: TRBV19
j_call: TRBJ2-3
d_call: NA
cdr3_aa: CASSISGGSDTQYF
cdr3_nt: TGTGCCAGTAGTATATCTGGGGGCTCAGATACGCAGTATTTT

clone_size: NA
v_call: TRBV19
j_call: TRBJ2-1
d_call: NA
cdr3_aa: CASSMAGSVDKFF
cdr3_nt: TGTGCCAGTAGTATGGCAGGGTCTGTTGATAAGTTCTTC

clone_size: NA
v_call: TRBV7-3
j_call: TRBJ2-3
d_call: NA
cdr3_aa: CASSLGGTSDTQYF
cdr3_nt: TGTGCCAGCAGCTTAGGGGGGACCTCAGATACGCAGTATTTT

clone_size: NA
v_call: TRBV11-2
j_call: TRBJ2-7
d_call: NA
cdr3_aa: CASSLDVNNAYEQYF
cdr3_nt: TGTGCCAGCAGCTTAGATGTTAATAACGCCTACGAGCAGTACTTC

clone_size: few
v_call: TRBV9
j_call: TRBJ1-1
d_call: NA
cdr3_aa: CASSVVSSLEGDF
cdr3_nt: TGTGCCAGCAGCGTTGTAAGCAGCCTCGAGGGGGACTTT

clone_size: NA
v_call: TRBV2
j_call: TRBJ1-2
d_call: NA
cdr3_aa: CASSDQGGYTF
cdr3_nt: TGTGCCAGCAGTGACCAGGGCGGCTACACCTTC

clone_size: NA
v_call: TRBV2
j_call: TRBJ2-5
d_call: NA
cdr3_aa: CASSGDSPVGQYF
cdr3_nt: TGTGCCAGCAGTGGGGATTCCCCCGTGGGCCAGTACTTC